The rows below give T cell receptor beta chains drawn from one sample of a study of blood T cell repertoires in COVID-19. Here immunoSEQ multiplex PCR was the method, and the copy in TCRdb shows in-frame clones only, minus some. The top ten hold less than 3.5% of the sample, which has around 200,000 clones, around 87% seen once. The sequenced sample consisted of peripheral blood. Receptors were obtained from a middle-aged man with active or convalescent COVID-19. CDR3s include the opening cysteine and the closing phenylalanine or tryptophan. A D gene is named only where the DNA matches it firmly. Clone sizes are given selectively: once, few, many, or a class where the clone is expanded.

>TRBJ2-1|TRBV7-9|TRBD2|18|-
CASSLGTAGGPSYNEQFF
TGTGCCAGCAGCTTAGGGACGGCGGGGGGGCCTTCCTACAATGAGCAGTTCTTC
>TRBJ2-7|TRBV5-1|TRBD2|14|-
CASSLLAGDHEQYF
TGCGCCAGCAGCTTACTAGCGGGGGACCACGAGCAGTACTTC
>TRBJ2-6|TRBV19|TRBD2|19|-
CASSLRTSGFPSGANVLTF
TGTGCCAGTAGTTTAAGGACTAGCGGGTTCCCCTCTGGGGCCAACGTCCTGACTTTC
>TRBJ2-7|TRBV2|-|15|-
CASSEMGTRLQEQYF
TGTGCCAGCAGTGAAATGGGGACAAGGTTACAAGAGCAGTACTTC
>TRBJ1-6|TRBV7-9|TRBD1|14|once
CASSPGQTNSPLHF
TGTGCCAGCAGCCCGGGACAGACTAATTCACCCCTCCACTTT
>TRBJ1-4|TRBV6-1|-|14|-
CASSEVRGAEKLFF
TGTGCCAGCAGTGAAGTCAGGGGAGCTGAAAAACTGTTTTTT
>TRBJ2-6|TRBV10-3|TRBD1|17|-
CAISEGQGLTGANVLTF
TGTGCCATCAGTGAGGGACAGGGGTTAACAGGGGCCAACGTCCTGACTTTC
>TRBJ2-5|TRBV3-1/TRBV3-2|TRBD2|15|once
CASSQDTSGEETQYF
TGTGCCAGCAGCCAGGATACTAGCGGGGAAGAGACCCAGTACTTC
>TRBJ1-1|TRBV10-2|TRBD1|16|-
CASSAGTGMRVGEAFF
TGCGCCAGCAGCGCCGGGACAGGGATGCGGGTAGGGGAAGCTTTCTTT
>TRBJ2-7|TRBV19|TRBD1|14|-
CASSTGQGSYEQYF
TGTGCCAGTAGTACCGGACAGGGCTCCTACGAGCAGTACTTC
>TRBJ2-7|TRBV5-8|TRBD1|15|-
CASSFRGMFGEQQYF
TGTGCCAGCAGCTTCAGGGGGATGTTTGGCGAGCAGCAGTACTTC
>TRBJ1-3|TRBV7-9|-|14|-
CASSRVLSGNTIYF
TGTGCCAGCAGCCGGGTACTCTCTGGAAACACCATATATTTT
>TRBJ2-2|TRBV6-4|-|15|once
CASSMNRANTGELFF
TGTGCCAGCAGTATGAACAGGGCGAACACCGGGGAGCTGTTTTTT
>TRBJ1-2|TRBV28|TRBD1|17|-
CASRVLGQLNLNYGYTF
TGTGCCAGCAGGGTGCTGGGACAGCTTAATCTCAACTATGGCTACACCTTC
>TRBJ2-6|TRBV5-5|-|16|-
CASSLDAGSGANVLTF
TGTGCCAGCAGCTTGGACGCGGGATCTGGGGCCAACGTCCTGACTTTC
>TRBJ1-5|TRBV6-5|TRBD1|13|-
CASRKQGGKPQHF
TGTGCCAGCAGGAAACAGGGGGGAAAGCCCCAGCATTTT
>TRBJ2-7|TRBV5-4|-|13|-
CASSSQSPYEQYF
TGTGCCAGCAGCTCCCAATCCCCCTACGAGCAGTACTTC
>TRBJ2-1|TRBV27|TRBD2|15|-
CASSLSGGYYNEQFF
TGTGCCAGCAGTCTTAGCGGGGGGTACTACAATGAGCAGTTCTTC
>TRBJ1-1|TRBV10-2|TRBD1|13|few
CASKGQEKTEAFF
TGCGCCAGCAAAGGACAGGAGAAAACTGAAGCTTTCTTT
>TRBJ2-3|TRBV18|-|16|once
CASSPWTASSTDTQYF
TGTGCCAGCTCACCATGGACAGCTTCTAGCACAGATACGCAGTATTTT
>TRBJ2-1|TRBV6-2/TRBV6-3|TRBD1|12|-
CASSYPDREGLF
TGTGCCAGCAGTTACCCGGACAGGGAAGGGCTCTTC
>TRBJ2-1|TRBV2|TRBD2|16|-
CASSRTPGLAENEQFF
TGTGCCAGCAGTCGAACTCCGGGACTAGCTGAGAATGAGCAGTTCTTC
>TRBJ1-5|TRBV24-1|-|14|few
CATGQGGFNQPQHF
TGTGCCACCGGTCAGGGCGGTTTTAATCAGCCCCAGCATTTT
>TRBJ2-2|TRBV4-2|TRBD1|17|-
CASSQGRDRGFGGELFF
TGTGCCAGCAGCCAAGGCCGGGACAGGGGGTTTGGCGGGGAGCTGTTTTTT
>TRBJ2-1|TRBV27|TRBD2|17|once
CASSPRPSGGIYNEQFF
TGTGCCAGCAGTCCCCGGCCTAGCGGGGGGATATACAATGAGCAGTTCTTC
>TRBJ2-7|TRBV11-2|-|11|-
CASSSGAEQYF
TGTGCCAGCAGCTCAGGGGCCGAGCAGTACTTC
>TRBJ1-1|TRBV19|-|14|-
CASTHRVKNTEAFF
TGTGCCAGTACCCACAGGGTGAAGAACACTGAAGCTTTCTTT
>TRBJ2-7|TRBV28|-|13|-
CASSRGTPDEQYF
TGTGCCAGCAGCCGCGGGACCCCTGACGAGCAGTACTTC
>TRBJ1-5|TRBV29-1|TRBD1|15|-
CSLLRGGNAYQPQHF
TGCAGCCTTCTCAGAGGGGGCAATGCGTATCAGCCCCAGCATTTT